This note documents a single T cell receptor beta chain sequence. Antigen specificity is unknown. PCR used 60 Vbeta primers and 13 Jbeta primers. Profiling relied on immunoSEQ multiplex PCR, and the TCRdb table lists in-frame clones only, not all of them. The repertoire has roughly 180,000 clones, about four fifths of them found once; the top ten carry 6% to 7.5%. The data stem from a study of cytomegalovirus exposure and HLA in healthy donors. As for the donors, each was a healthy bone marrow donor. Study-level results: The study dropped some indistinguishable V segments, TRBV6-2 and TRBV6-3 among them. Most CMV-associated TCR beta chains appeared HLA-restricted in a later analysis.

Trimming stripped 0 bases from V and 2 bases from J, with 15 bases between. The CDR3 has 17 residues. CDR1 is LGHNA, CDR2 YNFKEQ, per germline. The V call is TRBV4-2, the J call TRBJ2-3; D possibly corresponds to TRBD2 (7 bases). The origin of this receptor is a man aged 25 to 40 in good health and CMV-seropositive. What was sequenced was PBMCs. As DNA, the CDR3 is TGTGCCAGCAGCCAAGACGCTGAGGCGGGGGCCACAGATACGCAGTATTTT. It translates to CASSQDAEAGATDTQYF.